The rows below give T cell receptor beta chains drawn from one sample of a study of regulatory T cells in long-lasting Graves disease. One entry per CDR3 protein results from TCRdb running MiXCR on the multiplex PCR reads. This sample has 450,000 or so distinct CDR3 sequences, with approximately 23% found just once. Here the sequenced sample was peripheral blood mononuclear cells (PBMCs), taken when the disease was refractory, from a patient treated with antithyroid drugs. All receptors derive from a female donor with Graves disease. Each CDR3 is given with its conserved first and last residue. The D gene is left open where the match is weak. For some rows the clone size is stated as once, few or many, or as a class when expanded; others skip it.

NA,TRBV6-5,TRBJ1-5,NA,TGTGCCAGCAGTTACCATGCAGGGGGCAATCAGCCCCAGCATTTT,CASSYHAGGNQPQHF
NA,TRBV6-1,TRBJ2-5,TRBD1,TGTGCCAGCAGTCAGCAGAGAGGGGGACAGGGGCAAGAGACCCAGTACTTC,CASSQQRGGQGQETQYF
NA,TRBV11-2,TRBJ2-1,TRBD2,TGTGCCAGCAGGAGAGCGGGAGGGGGCTCCTACAATGAGCAGTTCTTC,CASRRAGGGSYNEQFF
few,TRBV29-1,TRBJ2-3,TRBD2,TGCAGCGTTGATGTACTAGCGGGACCCACAGATACGCAGTATTTT,CSVDVLAGPTDTQYF
many,TRBV30,TRBJ1-4,NA,TGTGCCTGGGACAGGCAAAATGAAAAACTGTTTTTT,CAWDRQNEKLFF
few,TRBV12-5,TRBJ1-5,TRBD1,TGTGCTAGTGGTTTGGTATATTCAGGGGGAGGCAATCAGCCCCAGCATTTT,CASGLVYSGGGNQPQHF
many,TRBV2,TRBJ2-7,NA,TGTGCCAGCAGCCCGAGGTCAGGGAGCGAGCAGTACTTC,CASSPRSGSEQYF
NA,TRBV11-2,TRBJ2-3,TRBD1,TGTGCCAGCAGCTTAAATTCTGGGACAGGGGTAACAGATACGCAGTATTTT,CASSLNSGTGVTDTQYF
once,TRBV20-1,TRBJ2-5,NA,TGCAGTGCTAGTCTAGAAGTAGCGGAAGAGACCCAGTACTTC,CSASLEVAEETQYF
many,TRBV7-2,TRBJ2-5,TRBD2,TGTGCCAGCAGCTTGACTAGCGGGGGGGCCGGTTTTGAGACCCAGTACTTC,CASSLTSGGAGFETQYF
many,TRBV6-5,TRBJ1-1,NA,TGTGCCAGCAGTTATAACCGGGACACTGAAGCTTTCTTT,CASSYNRDTEAFF
few,TRBV28,TRBJ2-2,NA,TGTGCCAGCACGGTAGCCTCGAACACCGGGGAGCTGTTTTTT,CASTVASNTGELFF
many,TRBV2,TRBJ2-5,NA,TGTGCCAGCAGTGCCCTAGCGTCCGAAGAGACCCAGTACTTC,CASSALASEETQYF
many,TRBV7-2,TRBJ2-7,TRBD1,TGTGCCAGCAGCTCTTATACGACAGGGTCTGACGAGCAGTACTTC,CASSSYTTGSDEQYF
few,TRBV30,TRBJ1-1,NA,TGTGCCTGGAGTCCTTTGGATTATTGGGAAAACACTGAAGCTTTCTTT,CAWSPLDYWENTEAFF
many,TRBV27,TRBJ1-1,NA,TGTGCCAGCAGTCATTCACAGGGTTCCGCCTACACTGAAGCTTTCTTT,CASSHSQGSAYTEAFF
many,TRBV28,TRBJ2-7,NA,TGTGCCAGCAGCTCCCTAGAGAGAGAAGACGAGCAGTACTTC,CASSSLEREDEQYF
NA,TRBV30,TRBJ2-3,NA,TGTGCCTGGAGTGTATGGGGCAGCACAGATACGCAGTATTTT,CAWSVWGSTDTQYF
many,TRBV20-1,TRBJ2-1,TRBD2,TGCAGTGCTAGAGGTCTAGCGGTCTACAATGAGCAGTTCTTC,CSARGLAVYNEQFF
NA,TRBV6-5,TRBJ1-1,TRBD1,TGTGCCAGCAGTTACTCTCCCGGGACAGGGGTCAACACTGAAGCTTTCTTT,CASSYSPGTGVNTEAFF
many,TRBV28,TRBJ2-2,NA,TGTGCCAGCAGCGCCCGGGGGCTAGCGAACACCGGGGAGCTGTTTTTT,CASSARGLANTGELFF
few,TRBV19,TRBJ2-5,NA,TGTGCCAGCGCTGCGGACGGCCAACAAGAGACCCAGTACTTC,CASAADGQQETQYF
NA,TRBV12-3/TRBV12-4,TRBJ1-1,NA,TGTGCCAGCAGGCGCGGGGGGCACGACACTGAAGCTTTCTTT,CASRRGGHDTEAFF
many,TRBV7-2,TRBJ1-5,NA,TGTGCCAGCAGCTTAAGGTTCGACGGCCATAGCAATCAGCCCCAGCATTTT,CASSLRFDGHSNQPQHF